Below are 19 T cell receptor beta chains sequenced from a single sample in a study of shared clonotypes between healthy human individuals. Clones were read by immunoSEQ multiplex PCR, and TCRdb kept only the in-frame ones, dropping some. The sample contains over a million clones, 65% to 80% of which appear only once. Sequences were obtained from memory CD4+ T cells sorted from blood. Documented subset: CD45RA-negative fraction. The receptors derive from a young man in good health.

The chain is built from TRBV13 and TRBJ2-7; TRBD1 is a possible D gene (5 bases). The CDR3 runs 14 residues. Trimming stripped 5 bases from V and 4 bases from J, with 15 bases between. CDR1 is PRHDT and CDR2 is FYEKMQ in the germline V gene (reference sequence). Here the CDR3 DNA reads TGTGCCAGCAGCCTCCAAGGGCAGGGATACGAGCAGTACTTC. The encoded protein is CASSLQGQGYEQYF.

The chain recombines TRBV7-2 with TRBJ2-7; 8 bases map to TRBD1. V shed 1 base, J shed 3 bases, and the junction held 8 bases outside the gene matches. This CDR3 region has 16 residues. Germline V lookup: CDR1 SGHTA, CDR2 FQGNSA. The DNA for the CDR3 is TGTGCCAGCAGCTTAGGTCGTACGGGGACAGGCTACGAGCAGTACTTC. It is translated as CASSLGRTGTGYEQYF.

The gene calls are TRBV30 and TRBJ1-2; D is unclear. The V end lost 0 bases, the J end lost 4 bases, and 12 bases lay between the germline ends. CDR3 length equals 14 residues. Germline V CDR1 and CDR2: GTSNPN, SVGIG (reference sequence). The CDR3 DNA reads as TGTGCCTGGAGTGTACGTGAAAGAGTCTATGGCTACACCTTC. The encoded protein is CAWSVRERVYGYTF.

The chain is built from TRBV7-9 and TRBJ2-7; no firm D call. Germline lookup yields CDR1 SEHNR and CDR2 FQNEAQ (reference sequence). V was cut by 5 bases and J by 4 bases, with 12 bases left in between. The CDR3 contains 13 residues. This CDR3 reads CASSTSPSYEQYF. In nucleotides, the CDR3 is TGTGCCAGCAGCACCTCCCCCAGTTACGAGCAGTACTTC.

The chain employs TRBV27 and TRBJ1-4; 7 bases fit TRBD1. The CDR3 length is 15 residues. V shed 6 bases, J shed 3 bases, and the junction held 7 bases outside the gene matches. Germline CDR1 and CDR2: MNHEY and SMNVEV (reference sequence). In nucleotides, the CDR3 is TGTGCCAGCAGATCAGACAGGGTGCCTAATGAAAAACTGTTTTTT. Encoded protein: CASRSDRVPNEKLFF.

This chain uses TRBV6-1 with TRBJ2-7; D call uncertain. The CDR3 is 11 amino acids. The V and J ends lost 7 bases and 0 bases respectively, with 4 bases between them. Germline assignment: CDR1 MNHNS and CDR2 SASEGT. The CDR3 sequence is CASMGSYEQYF. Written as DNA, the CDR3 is TGTGCCAGCATGGGCTCCTACGAGCAGTACTTC.

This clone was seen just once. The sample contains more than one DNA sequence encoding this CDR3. The CDR3 spells CASSPGQAREQYF. CDR3 nucleotides: TGTGCCAGCAGCCCGGGACAGGCGAGGGAGCAGTACTTC. V is TRBV2 and J is TRBJ2-7; 8 nucleotides align to TRBD1. With 6 bases clipped from V and 7 bases from J, the junction kept 8 bases outside the gene matches. This CDR3 is 13 amino acids long. Looked up from germline, CDR1 is SNHLY and CDR2 is FYNNEI.

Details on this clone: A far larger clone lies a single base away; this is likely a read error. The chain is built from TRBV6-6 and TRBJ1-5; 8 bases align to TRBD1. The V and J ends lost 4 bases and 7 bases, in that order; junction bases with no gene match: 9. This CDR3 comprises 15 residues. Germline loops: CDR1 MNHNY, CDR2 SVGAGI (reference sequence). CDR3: CASSFRAGGGQPQHF. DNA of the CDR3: TGTGCCAGCAGTTTCCGGGCAGGGGGCGGACAGCCCCAGCATTTT.

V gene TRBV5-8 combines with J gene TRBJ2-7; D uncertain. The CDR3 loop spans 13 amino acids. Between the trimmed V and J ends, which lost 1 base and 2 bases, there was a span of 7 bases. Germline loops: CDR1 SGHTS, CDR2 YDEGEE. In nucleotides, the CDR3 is TGTGCCAGCAGCTTGCCGCCGGCCTACGAGCAGTACTTC. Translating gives CASSLPPAYEQYF.

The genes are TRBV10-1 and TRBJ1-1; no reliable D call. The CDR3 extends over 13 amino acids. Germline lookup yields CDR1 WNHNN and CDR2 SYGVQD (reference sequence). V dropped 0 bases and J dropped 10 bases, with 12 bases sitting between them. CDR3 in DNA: TGCGCCAGCAGTGAGTCAGGTGGCTACGGAGCTTTCTTT. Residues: CASSESGGYGAFF.

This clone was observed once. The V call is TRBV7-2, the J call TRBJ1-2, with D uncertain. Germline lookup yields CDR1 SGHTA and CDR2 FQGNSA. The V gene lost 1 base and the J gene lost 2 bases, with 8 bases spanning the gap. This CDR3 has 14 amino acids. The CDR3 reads CASSLGFGNYGYTF. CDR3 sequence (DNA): TGTGCCAGCAGCTTAGGGTTCGGAAACTATGGCTACACCTTC.

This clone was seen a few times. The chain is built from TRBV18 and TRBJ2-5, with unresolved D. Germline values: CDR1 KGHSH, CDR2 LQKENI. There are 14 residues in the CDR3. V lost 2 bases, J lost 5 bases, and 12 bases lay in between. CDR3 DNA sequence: TGTGCCAGCTCACCAACAAGCCCAATGGAGACCCAGTACTTC. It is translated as CASSPTSPMETQYF.

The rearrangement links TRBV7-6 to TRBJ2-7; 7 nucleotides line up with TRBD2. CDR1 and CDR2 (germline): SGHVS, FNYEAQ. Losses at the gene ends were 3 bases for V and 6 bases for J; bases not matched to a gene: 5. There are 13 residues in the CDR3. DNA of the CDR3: TGTGCCAGCAGCTTGCGGGAGTCGGGCGAGCAGTACTTC. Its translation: CASSLRESGEQYF.

This CDR3 is CASSLDRQRTYEQYF. The CDR3 DNA sequence: TGTGCCAGCAGCTTAGACAGGCAGAGGACCTACGAGCAGTACTTC. This chain joins TRBV7-8 and TRBJ2-7; a possible D gene is TRBD1 (5 bases). Deletions cut 1 base from V and 2 bases from J, with 12 bases between. The CDR3 runs 15 residues. Germline-derived CDR1 and CDR2 are SGHVS and FQNEAQ.

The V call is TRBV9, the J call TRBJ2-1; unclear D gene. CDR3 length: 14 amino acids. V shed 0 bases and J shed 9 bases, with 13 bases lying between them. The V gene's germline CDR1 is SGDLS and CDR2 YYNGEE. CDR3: CASSVGRSYAEQFF. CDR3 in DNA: TGTGCCAGCAGCGTAGGTAGGAGTTATGCTGAGCAGTTCTTC.

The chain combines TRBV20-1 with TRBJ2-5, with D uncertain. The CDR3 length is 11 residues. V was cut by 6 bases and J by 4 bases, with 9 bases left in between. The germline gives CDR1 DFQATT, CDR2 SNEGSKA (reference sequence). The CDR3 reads CSAHLGETQYF. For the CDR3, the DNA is TGCAGTGCCCACTTGGGAGAGACCCAGTACTTC.

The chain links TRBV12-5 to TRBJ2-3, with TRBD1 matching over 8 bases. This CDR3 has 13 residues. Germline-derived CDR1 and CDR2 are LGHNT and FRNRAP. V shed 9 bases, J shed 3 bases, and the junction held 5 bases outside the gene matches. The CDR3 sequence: CASGQGGTDTQYF. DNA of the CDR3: TGTGCTAGCGGACAGGGAGGTACAGATACGCAGTATTTT.

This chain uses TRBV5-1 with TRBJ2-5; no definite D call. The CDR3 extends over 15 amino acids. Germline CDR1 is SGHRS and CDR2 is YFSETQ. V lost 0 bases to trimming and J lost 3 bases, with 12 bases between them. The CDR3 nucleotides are TGCGCCAGCAGCTTGGGGGATATTCTTAAAGAGACCCAGTACTTC. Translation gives CASSLGDILKETQYF.

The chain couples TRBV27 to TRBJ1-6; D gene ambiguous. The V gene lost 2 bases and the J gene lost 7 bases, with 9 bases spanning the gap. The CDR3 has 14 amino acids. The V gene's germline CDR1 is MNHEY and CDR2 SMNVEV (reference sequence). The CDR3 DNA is TGTGCCAGCAGTTTAGTGCGGGAAAATTCACCCCTCCACTTT. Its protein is CASSLVRENSPLHF.